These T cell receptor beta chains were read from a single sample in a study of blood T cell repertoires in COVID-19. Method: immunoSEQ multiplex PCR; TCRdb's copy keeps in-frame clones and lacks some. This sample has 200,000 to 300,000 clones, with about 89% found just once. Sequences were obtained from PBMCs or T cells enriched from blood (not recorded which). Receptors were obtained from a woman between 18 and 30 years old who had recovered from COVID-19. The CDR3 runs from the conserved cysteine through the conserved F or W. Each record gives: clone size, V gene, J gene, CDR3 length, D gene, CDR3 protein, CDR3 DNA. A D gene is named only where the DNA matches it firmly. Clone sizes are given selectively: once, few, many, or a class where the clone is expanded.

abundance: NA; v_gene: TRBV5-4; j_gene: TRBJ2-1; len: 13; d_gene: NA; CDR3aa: CALRGGSYNEQFF; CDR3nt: TGTGCCCTGAGGGGGGGCTCCTACAATGAGCAGTTCTTC
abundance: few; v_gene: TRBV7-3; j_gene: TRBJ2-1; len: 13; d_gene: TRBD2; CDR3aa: CASSLETSREQFF; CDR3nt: TGTGCCAGCAGCCTTGAGACTAGCAGGGAGCAGTTCTTC
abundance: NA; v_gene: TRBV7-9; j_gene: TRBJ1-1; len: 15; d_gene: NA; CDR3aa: CASSLARGGNTEAFF; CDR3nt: TGTGCCAGCAGCTTAGCGCGCGGGGGGAACACTGAAGCTTTCTTT
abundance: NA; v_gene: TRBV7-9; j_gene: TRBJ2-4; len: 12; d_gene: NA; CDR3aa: CASSFQGHIQYF; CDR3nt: TGTGCCAGCAGCTTTCAGGGGCACATTCAGTACTTC
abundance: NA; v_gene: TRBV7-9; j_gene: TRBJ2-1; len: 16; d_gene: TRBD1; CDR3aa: CASSPVGTGVVNEQFF; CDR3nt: TGTGCCAGCAGCCCCGTAGGGACAGGGGTTGTAAATGAGCAGTTCTTC
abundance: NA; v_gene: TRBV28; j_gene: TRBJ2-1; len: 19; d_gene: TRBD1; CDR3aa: CASTRPGTGGKSSYNEQFF; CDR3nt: TGTGCCAGCACGCGACCCGGGACAGGGGGTAAGAGCTCCTACAATGAGCAGTTCTTC
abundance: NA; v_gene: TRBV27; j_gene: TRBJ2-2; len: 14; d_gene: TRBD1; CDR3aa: CASSPTQGVRELFF; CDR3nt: TGTGCCAGCAGTCCAACTCAGGGGGTCAGGGAGCTGTTTTTT
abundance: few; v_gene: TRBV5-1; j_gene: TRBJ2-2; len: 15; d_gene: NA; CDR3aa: CASSLRAVDTGELFF; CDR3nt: TGCGCCAGCAGCTTGCGAGCGGTGGACACCGGGGAGCTGTTTTTT
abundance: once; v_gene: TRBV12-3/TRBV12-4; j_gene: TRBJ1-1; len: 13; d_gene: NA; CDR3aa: CASTQAGNTEAFF; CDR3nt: TGTGCCAGCACCCAGGCAGGGAACACTGAAGCTTTCTTT
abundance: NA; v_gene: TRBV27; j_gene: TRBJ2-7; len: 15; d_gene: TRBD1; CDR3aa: CASSPRRTGSSEQYF; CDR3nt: TGTGCCAGCAGTCCGCGTAGGACAGGGTCGTCCGAGCAGTACTTC
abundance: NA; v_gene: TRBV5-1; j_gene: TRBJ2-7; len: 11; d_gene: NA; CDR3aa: CASSLYYEQYF; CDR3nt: TGCGCCAGCAGCCTTTACTACGAGCAGTACTTC
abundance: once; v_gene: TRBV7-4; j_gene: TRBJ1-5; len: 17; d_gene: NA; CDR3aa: CASSLRGGMRSNQPQHF; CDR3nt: TGTGCCAGCAGCTTACGGGGGGGAATGCGGAGCAATCAGCCCCAGCATTTT
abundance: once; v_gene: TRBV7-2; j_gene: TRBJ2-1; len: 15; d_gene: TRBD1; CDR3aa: CASSYYRGVYNEQFF; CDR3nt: TGTGCCAGCAGCTACTACAGGGGAGTTTACAATGAGCAGTTCTTC
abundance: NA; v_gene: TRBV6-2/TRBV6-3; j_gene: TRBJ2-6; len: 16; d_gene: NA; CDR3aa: CASSYSEGVGANVLTF; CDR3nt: TGTGCCAGCAGTTACTCTGAAGGGGTAGGGGCCAACGTCCTGACTTTC
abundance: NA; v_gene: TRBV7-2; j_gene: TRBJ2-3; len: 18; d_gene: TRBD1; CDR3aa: CASSLTTRDRGRADTQYF; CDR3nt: TGTGCCAGCAGCTTAACGACCCGGGACAGGGGGCGCGCAGATACGCAGTATTTT
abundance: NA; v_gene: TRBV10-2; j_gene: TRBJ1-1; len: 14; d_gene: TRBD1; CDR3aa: CASGHRDRDTEAFF; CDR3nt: TGCGCCAGCGGCCACAGAGACAGGGACACTGAAGCTTTCTTT
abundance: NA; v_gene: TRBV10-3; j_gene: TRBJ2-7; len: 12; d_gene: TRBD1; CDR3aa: CAISGTGTEQYF; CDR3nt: TGTGCCATCAGTGGGACAGGGACCGAGCAGTACTTC
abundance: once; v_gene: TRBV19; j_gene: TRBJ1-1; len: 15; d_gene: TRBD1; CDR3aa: CASSIVFGQGDEAFF; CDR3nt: TGTGCCAGTAGTATAGTATTTGGGCAGGGGGATGAAGCTTTCTTT
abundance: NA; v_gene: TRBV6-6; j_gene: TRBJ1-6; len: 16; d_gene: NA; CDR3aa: CASSRVSQSYNSPLHF; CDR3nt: TGTGCCAGCAGTCGAGTTAGCCAGTCCTATAATTCACCCCTCCACTTT
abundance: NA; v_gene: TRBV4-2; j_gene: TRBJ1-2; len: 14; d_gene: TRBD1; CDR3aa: CASSQDGQGDGYTF; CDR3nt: TGTGCCAGCAGCCAAGACGGACAGGGCGATGGCTACACCTTC
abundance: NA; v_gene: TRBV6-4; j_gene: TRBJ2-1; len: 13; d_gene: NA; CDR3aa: CASSVDCRNEQFF; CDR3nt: TGTGCCAGCAGTGTCGACTGCCGCAATGAGCAGTTCTTC
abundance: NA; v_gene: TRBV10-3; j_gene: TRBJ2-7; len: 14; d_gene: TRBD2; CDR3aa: CAISDPGTNYEQYF; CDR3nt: TGTGCCATCAGTGATCCCGGGACTAACTACGAGCAGTACTTC
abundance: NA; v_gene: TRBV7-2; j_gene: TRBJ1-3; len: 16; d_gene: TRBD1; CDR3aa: CASSLSRGLYGNTIYF; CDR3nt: TGTGCCAGCAGCTTAAGTAGGGGGCTCTACGGAAACACCATATATTTT
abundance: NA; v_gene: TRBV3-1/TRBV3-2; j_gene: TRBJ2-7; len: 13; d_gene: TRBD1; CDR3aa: CASTYRGSYEQYF; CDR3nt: TGTGCCAGCACCTACAGGGGTTCTTACGAGCAGTACTTC
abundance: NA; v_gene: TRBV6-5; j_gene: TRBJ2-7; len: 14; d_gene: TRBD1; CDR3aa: CAIASGGFDYEQYF; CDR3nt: TGTGCCATCGCCTCAGGGGGCTTCGACTACGAGCAGTACTTC
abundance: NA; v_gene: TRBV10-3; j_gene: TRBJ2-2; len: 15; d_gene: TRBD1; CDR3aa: CAISGQGIRTGELFF; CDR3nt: TGTGCCATCAGTGGACAGGGGATTCGGACCGGGGAGCTGTTTTTT
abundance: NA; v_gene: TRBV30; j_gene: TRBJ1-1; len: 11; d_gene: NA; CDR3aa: CAWGSGTEAFF; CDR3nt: TGTGCCTGGGGGTCAGGCACTGAAGCTTTCTTT
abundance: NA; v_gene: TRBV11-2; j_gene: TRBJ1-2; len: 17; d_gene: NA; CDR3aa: CASSLWAASSKAYGYTF; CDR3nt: TGTGCCAGCAGCCTCTGGGCAGCCTCTTCCAAGGCCTATGGCTACACCTTC
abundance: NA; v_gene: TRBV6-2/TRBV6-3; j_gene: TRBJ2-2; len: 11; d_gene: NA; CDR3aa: CASSSQGPLFF; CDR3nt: TGTGCCAGCAGTTCACAGGGACCACTGTTTTTT
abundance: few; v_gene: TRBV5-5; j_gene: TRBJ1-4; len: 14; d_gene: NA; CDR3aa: CASSLRVTNEKLFF; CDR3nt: TGTGCCAGCAGCTTGAGAGTGACTAATGAAAAACTGTTTTTT
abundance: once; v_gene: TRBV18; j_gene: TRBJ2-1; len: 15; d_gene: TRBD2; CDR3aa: CASSPGTSGEIEQFF; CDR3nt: TGTGCCAGCTCACCTGGGACTAGCGGGGAGATAGAGCAGTTCTTC
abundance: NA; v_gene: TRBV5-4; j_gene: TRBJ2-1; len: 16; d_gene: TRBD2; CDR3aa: CASSFPSAGGPNEQFF; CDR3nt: TGTGCCAGCAGCTTCCCTTCGGCGGGGGGGCCTAATGAGCAGTTCTTC
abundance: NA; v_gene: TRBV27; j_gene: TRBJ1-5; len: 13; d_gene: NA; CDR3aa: CASTRQFGQPQHF; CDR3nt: TGTGCCAGCACTCGTCAGTTCGGGCAGCCCCAGCATTTT